This T cell receptor (beta chain) was obtained from a study of T cell responses to AZD1222 COVID-19 vaccine. Clones were read by immunoSEQ multiplex PCR, and TCRdb kept only the in-frame ones, dropping some. This sample has approximately 100,000 clones, with 91% found just once. CDR3 length: 11 amino acids. Germline V gene sequence: CDR1 SGHTA, CDR2 FQGTGA. The V and J ends lost 5 bases and 6 bases respectively, with 6 bases between them. This rearrangement joins TRBV7-3 to TRBJ2-3; TRBD2 is a possible D gene (6 bases). The TCR was taken from an adult in good health. The specimen comprised peripheral blood, sampled on day 0 of AZD1222 vaccination. CDR3 coding DNA: TGTGCCAGCAGCCGGGGGGATACGCAGTATTTT. It codes for CASSRGDTQYF.